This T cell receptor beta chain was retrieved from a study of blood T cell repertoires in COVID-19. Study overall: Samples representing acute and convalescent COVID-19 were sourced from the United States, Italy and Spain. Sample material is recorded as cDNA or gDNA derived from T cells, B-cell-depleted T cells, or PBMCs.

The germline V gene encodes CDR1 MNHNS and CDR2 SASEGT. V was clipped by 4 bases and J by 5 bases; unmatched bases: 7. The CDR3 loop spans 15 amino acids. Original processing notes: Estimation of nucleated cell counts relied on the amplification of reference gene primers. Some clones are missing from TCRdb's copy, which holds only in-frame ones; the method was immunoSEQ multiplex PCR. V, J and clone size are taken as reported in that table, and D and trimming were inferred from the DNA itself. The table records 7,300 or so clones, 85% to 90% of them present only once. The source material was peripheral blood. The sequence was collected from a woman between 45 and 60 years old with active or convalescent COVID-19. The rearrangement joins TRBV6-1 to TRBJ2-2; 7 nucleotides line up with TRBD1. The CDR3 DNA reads TGTGCCAGCAGTGGAGCCAGGGGGTTGACCGGGGAGCTGTTTTTT. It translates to CASSGARGLTGELFF.